This T cell receptor beta chain was identified during a study of OX40 agonist ivuxolimab in advanced cancers. About the study: The study enrolled dose-escalation patients with hepatocellular carcinoma, melanoma, renal cell or head and neck cancer.

Sequencing used immunoSEQ multiplex PCR; TCRdb keeps in-frame clones, though not all of them. This sample has roughly 50,000 clones, with roughly 80% found just once. V shed 6 bases, J shed 7 bases, and the junction held 5 bases outside the gene matches. This CDR3 is built from 11 residues. Germline lookup yields CDR1 DFQATT and CDR2 SNEGSKA (reference sequence). This sequence joins TRBV20-1 and TRBJ1-2; 7 positions agree with TRBD1. Source: CD4+ or CD8+ T cells sorted from blood, taken in a trial of the OX40 agonist ivuxolimab. The receptor was isolated from an adult with an advanced solid tumor such as melanoma, head and neck, liver or kidney cancer. The chain's CDR3 is CSAEQGSGYTF. DNA for the CDR3: TGCAGTGCAGAACAGGGGTCTGGCTACACCTTC.